This is a list of T cell receptor beta chains from one sample in a study of PD-1 blockade in mismatch repair-deficient tumors. Generated by immunoSEQ multiplex PCR, the TCRdb table keeps only in-frame clones and is missing some. The sample contains over 100,000 clones, about 74% of which appear only once. The sample consisted of peripheral blood, taken about 60 weeks after starting pembrolizumab. The receptor set was obtained from an adult with mismatch repair-deficient cancer. Both conserved end residues are part of each CDR3. A D gene is named only where the DNA matches it firmly. Expanded clones get a size class; other rows say once, few or many, or leave the size out.

CDR3nt	CDR3aa	abundance	d_gene	v_gene	j_gene
TGTGCCAGCAAAGGACTGGGCGGCTTTCCCCCTTACTTC	CASKGLGGFPPYF	NA	NA	TRBV2	TRBJ2-5
TGTGCCAGCAGCTTAGTTGTGCGTTGGGAGGGGGCTGAAGCTTTCTTT	CASSLVVRWEGAEAFF	few	NA	TRBV7-2	TRBJ1-1
TGTGCCAGCAGTTTTGGTCTTTCCACAGATACGCAGTATTTT	CASSFGLSTDTQYF	NA	NA	TRBV27	TRBJ2-3
TGTGCCTGGAATCCTGGAGTACTGAACACTGAAGCTTTCTTT	CAWNPGVLNTEAFF	NA	NA	TRBV30	TRBJ1-1
TGTGCCAGCAGCCTGAAGAAGGGTGGTCCCGGGGAGACCCAGTACTTC	CASSLKKGGPGETQYF	NA	NA	TRBV14	TRBJ2-5
TGCGCCAGCAGTGCTCCGGGACGGCTATATTCTGGGGCCAACGTCCTGACTTTC	CASSAPGRLYSGANVLTF	NA	NA	TRBV5-1	TRBJ2-6
TGCGCCAGCAGTGAGGGGGGACAGGGGGACCTAAATAGCAATCAGCCCCAGCATTTT	CASSEGGQGDLNSNQPQHF	few	TRBD1	TRBV10-1	TRBJ1-5
TGTGCCAGCAGCTTGGGGGTGGTTTTCCGGGATTACGAGCAGTACTTC	CASSLGVVFRDYEQYF	NA	NA	TRBV11-3	TRBJ2-7
TGTGCCAGCAGGGGGGGCGGCGGCTACACCTTC	CASRGGGGYTF	NA	NA	TRBV6-6	TRBJ1-2
TGTGCCAGCAGCTTAGCGGGAGGGGTTGAGCAGTTCTTC	CASSLAGGVEQFF	NA	TRBD2	TRBV7-9	TRBJ2-1
TGTGCCACTGTGGCTTACGGAGACACAGATACGCAGTATTTT	CATVAYGDTDTQYF	NA	NA	TRBV10-3	TRBJ2-3
TGCAGCGTGGAGGGGACAGGGGTCTACGAGCAGTACTTC	CSVEGTGVYEQYF	NA	TRBD1	TRBV29-1	TRBJ2-7
TGTGCCAGCAGTGAATCGGGCAGGCCTGAAGCTTTCTTT	CASSESGRPEAFF	NA	NA	TRBV6-1	TRBJ1-1
TGTGCCACAAAATACTACAGGAAGGGGGGCCTGATGAACACTGAAGCTTTCTTT	CATKYYRKGGLMNTEAFF	NA	NA	TRBV30	TRBJ1-1
TGTGCCAGTAGCGGACAGATGAACACTGAAGCTTTCTTT	CASSGQMNTEAFF	NA	NA	TRBV19	TRBJ1-1
TGTGCCAGCAGCTTAAGAGTCGATAACACCGGGGAGCTGTTTTTT	CASSLRVDNTGELFF	NA	NA	TRBV11-3	TRBJ2-2
TGTGCCAGCAGCTCCGGGACAGGGGGCCCCGGGGAGCTGTTTTTT	CASSSGTGGPGELFF	NA	TRBD1	TRBV7-2	TRBJ2-2
TGTGCCAGTAGCAGCGGGGTAGCGGGACCTGTCGGGGAGCTGTTTTTT	CASSSGVAGPVGELFF	NA	TRBD2	TRBV19	TRBJ2-2
TGTGCCACCAGCCGGGAGGGCCCCGAGCAGTACTTC	CATSREGPEQYF	NA	TRBD2	TRBV15	TRBJ2-7
TGTGCCAGCAGCCCACAGCCGGGACAAGGTCTTTCAAGCTCCTACGAGCAGTACTTC	CASSPQPGQGLSSSYEQYF	NA	NA	TRBV7-9	TRBJ2-7
TGCGCCAGCAGTGACACCGGGGAGCTGTTTTTT	CASSDTGELFF	NA	NA	TRBV4-3	TRBJ2-2
TGTGCCAGCAGCTTAGGTCCTAGCGGGAGAAGGCAGTACTTC	CASSLGPSGRRQYF	NA	TRBD2	TRBV7-8	TRBJ2-7
TGTGCCAGTAGTACCGGACAGGGGACCACAGATACGCAGTATTTT	CASSTGQGTTDTQYF	NA	TRBD1	TRBV19	TRBJ2-3
TGCAGCCTCCCAACCGGGACTAGCGGGAATGAGCAGTTCTTC	CSLPTGTSGNEQFF	NA	TRBD2	TRBV29-1	TRBJ2-1
TGTGCCAGCAGCTTAGGGGGGCATGGGGCAGGTGAGCAGTTCTTC	CASSLGGHGAGEQFF	NA	NA	TRBV7-2	TRBJ2-1
TGTGCCAGCACCGACAGGGGCTCCTACGAGCAGTACTTC	CASTDRGSYEQYF	NA	TRBD1	TRBV7-2	TRBJ2-7
TGTGCCAGCAGCTTAGCTTTTAACACCGGGGAGCTGTTTTTT	CASSLAFNTGELFF	NA	NA	TRBV7-9	TRBJ2-2
TGTGCCAGCAGCCCCCTTAAGACAGGGGGTAAAGAGACCCAGTACTTC	CASSPLKTGGKETQYF	NA	TRBD1	TRBV14	TRBJ2-5
TGTGCCAGCAGCTTAATGGGACAGAACTCTGGAACCGGGGAGCTGTTTTTT	CASSLMGQNSGTGELFF	NA	TRBD1	TRBV7-8	TRBJ2-2
TGTGCCAGCAGCCAAACTTTCAGCGGGTCCCAAGAGACCCAGTACTTC	CASSQTFSGSQETQYF	NA	NA	TRBV4-2	TRBJ2-5
TGTGCCAGTAGTTTAGGACTAGCGGGAGCTAATGAGCAGTTCTTC	CASSLGLAGANEQFF	few	TRBD2	TRBV19	TRBJ2-1
TGTGCCAGCAGTGCACTAGCAGGGATAGGTGAGCAGTTCTTC	CASSALAGIGEQFF	NA	NA	TRBV6-1	TRBJ2-1
TGTGCCAGCAGCTTGGCTCGGCTACTCTACAATGAGCAGTTCTTC	CASSLARLLYNEQFF	NA	NA	TRBV5-5	TRBJ2-1
TGTGCCAGTAGTACCCGGGCTAGCGGGAGCGATGCCTACGAGCAGTACTTC	CASSTRASGSDAYEQYF	NA	TRBD2	TRBV19	TRBJ2-7
TGTGCCACCAGCAGAGAACGGACAGGGTCTAATCAGCCCCAGCATTTT	CATSRERTGSNQPQHF	NA	TRBD1	TRBV15	TRBJ1-5
TGTGCCAGCAACGGGTGGGCTAGCGGAACCTACGAGCAGTACTTC	CASNGWASGTYEQYF	NA	TRBD2	TRBV7-2	TRBJ2-7
TGTGCCAGTTCCAGGGGCTCTGGAAACACCATATATTTT	CASSRGSGNTIYF	NA	NA	TRBV27	TRBJ1-3
TGCGCCAGCAGCCGGGGCGGGAGCAATCAGCCCCAGCATTTT	CASSRGGSNQPQHF	NA	NA	TRBV4-1	TRBJ1-5
TGTGCCAGCCCGAGGATTTACAATGAGCAGTTCTTC	CASPRIYNEQFF	NA	NA	TRBV6-5	TRBJ2-1
TGTGCCAGCAGTTCCCCGGGACAGGGCTCCTACGAGCAGTACTTC	CASSSPGQGSYEQYF	NA	TRBD1	TRBV6-5	TRBJ2-7
TGCGCCAGCAGCTTAGGGGGAACCGCTGGGGCCAACGTCCTGACTTTC	CASSLGGTAGANVLTF	NA	NA	TRBV5-1	TRBJ2-6
TGTGCCAGCAGCTCGCCAGACAGGGCAAGGGGAGAGACCCAGTACTTC	CASSSPDRARGETQYF	NA	TRBD1	TRBV7-2	TRBJ2-5
TGTGCCAGCAGTCGACTAGCGGGAGATTGGTTCTTC	CASSRLAGDWFF	NA	TRBD2	TRBV7-2	TRBJ2-1
TGTGCCAGCAGCTTAGGGACGGGAGCCTACGAGCAGTACTTC	CASSLGTGAYEQYF	NA	NA	TRBV7-6	TRBJ2-7
TGTGCCAGCAGCTGGGAGGACAGTTCCTACAATGAGCAGTTCTTC	CASSWEDSSYNEQFF	NA	NA	TRBV5-5	TRBJ2-1
TGCGCCAGCAGGGGGGACAGGGGTCCATATGGCTACACCTTC	CASRGDRGPYGYTF	few	TRBD1	TRBV10-1	TRBJ1-2
TGTGCCAGCAGCTTTTCGGGAGCCACAGATACGCAGTATTTT	CASSFSGATDTQYF	NA	NA	TRBV7-9	TRBJ2-3
TGTGCCAGCTCACCATTCCGATTAGCGGGGCGATTAAGCTCCTACGAGCAGTACTTC	CASSPFRLAGRLSSYEQYF	NA	TRBD2	TRBV18	TRBJ2-7
TGTGCCAGCTCACCTTCCAGGGACCAAGAGACCCAGTACTTC	CASSPSRDQETQYF	NA	NA	TRBV18	TRBJ2-5
TGCAGCGGAAGGACAGGGGGAACCGGGGAGCTGTTTTTT	CSGRTGGTGELFF	NA	TRBD1	TRBV29-1	TRBJ2-2
TGTGCCACCAGCAGAGAAGGGATTTCGGCTGAAGCTTTCTTT	CATSREGISAEAFF	NA	NA	TRBV15	TRBJ1-1
TGTGCCATCAGTGCCCTAGCTGGGTACGAGCAGTACTTC	CAISALAGYEQYF	NA	NA	TRBV10-3	TRBJ2-7
TGTGCCAGCAGCCTCGGGACTACCTCCACAGATACGCAGTATTTT	CASSLGTTSTDTQYF	NA	TRBD2	TRBV11-1	TRBJ2-3
TGCGCCAGCAGCGCCACTAGCGGGAGTTCTACTGTCTACGAGCAGTACTTC	CASSATSGSSTVYEQYF	NA	TRBD2	TRBV5-1	TRBJ2-7